The 17 T cell receptor beta chains below all came from one sample that was sequenced in a study of cytomegalovirus exposure and HLA in healthy donors. The PCR employed 60 Vbeta primers together with 13 Jbeta primers. Profiling relied on immunoSEQ multiplex PCR, and the TCRdb table lists in-frame clones only, not all of them. The sample includes roughly 77,000 clones, around 84% seen only once; the top ten take 4% to 4.5%. The sample was PBMCs. All receptors derive from a man aged 40-49 years in good health and CMV-seronegative.

The chain links TRBV5-6 to TRBJ1-2; 8 bases match TRBD1. The J segment lost 8 bases and the V segment lost 2 bases, leaving 8 bases of the junction unmatched. The CDR3 runs to 14 residues. CDR1 and CDR2 from the germline V gene are SGHDT and YYEEEE. CDR3 DNA sequence: TGTGCCAGCAGCTTCTCAGGGGGCGCGGGGGGCTACACCTTC. Its protein product is CASSFSGGAGGYTF.

This rearrangement joins TRBV27 to TRBJ1-5; the match to TRBD1 covers 11 bases. The CDR3 runs to 15 residues. Germline CDR1 reads MNHEY; CDR2 reads SMNVEV (reference sequence). The V and J ends lost 6 bases and 6 bases, in that order; junction bases with no gene match: 7. The CDR3 loop is CASSPLDRGLQPQHF. Here the CDR3 DNA reads TGTGCCAGCAGCCCCCTGGACAGGGGGCTTCAGCCCCAGCATTTT.

The genes are TRBV7-2 and TRBJ2-7, with TRBD1 matching 8 bases. Germline V gene sequence: CDR1 SGHTA, CDR2 FQGNSA. The CDR3 spans 15 residues. Germline trimming cut 6 bases from V and 4 bases from J; bases unmatched to any gene: 11. The CDR3 DNA is TGTGCCAGCAGTCAAACCCAGGGGGCGTTTTACGAGCAGTACTTC. Encoded protein: CASSQTQGAFYEQYF.

The genes are TRBV15 and TRBJ1-4; 7 bases map to TRBD1. V lost 1 base to trimming and J lost 8 bases; unmatched junction nucleotides: 10. The CDR3 covers 16 residues. Germline V gene sequence: CDR1 LNHNV, CDR2 YYDKDF (reference sequence). The CDR3 DNA follows: TGTGCCACCAGCAGAGGACAGGGAGGAATTGGCGAAAAACTGTTTTTT. Protein sequence: CATSRGQGGIGEKLFF.

V and J are TRBV9 and TRBJ2-1; D not resolved. This CDR3 is built from 14 residues. Trimming removed 0 bases at V and 9 bases at J, with 13 bases between. The germline CDR1 and CDR2 sequences are SGDLS and YYNGEE. CDR3 residues: CASSVVGSTLEQFF. For the CDR3, the DNA is TGTGCCAGCAGCGTAGTTGGCTCGACTCTTGAGCAGTTCTTC.

The chain joins TRBV11-2 to TRBJ1-1, with TRBD1 identical over 7 bases. The CDR3 is 15 residues long. CDR1 is SGHAT and CDR2 is FQNNGV in the germline V gene. J lost 3 bases, V lost 1 base, and 5 bases had no gene match. The CDR3 DNA is TGTGCCAGCAGCTTAGCGACAGGGTCGTACACTGAAGCTTTCTTT. Amino acid sequence: CASSLATGSYTEAFF.

The sample holds one count of this clone. This rearrangement joins TRBV13 to TRBJ1-1; D may be TRBD1 (5 bases). The CDR3 length is 16 residues. Trimming pared 3 bases from V and 0 bases from J, leaving 14 bases between. The V gene's germline CDR1 is PRHDT and CDR2 FYEKMQ (reference sequence). CDR3 loop: CASSLAAGTMNTEAFF. As DNA, the CDR3 is TGTGCCAGCAGCTTGGCCGCAGGGACTATGAACACTGAAGCTTTCTTT.

The chain employs TRBV6-5 and TRBJ2-5; D is ambiguous. The J call may be in error: the DNA end matches TRBJ2-7 better. Germline values: CDR1 MNHEY, CDR2 SVGAGI. There are 14 residues in the CDR3. The CDR3 bases are TGTGCCAGCAGTACTCCCGACAAAACCTACGAGCAGTACTTC. It is translated as CASSTPDKTYEQYF.

This clone was recorded only once. This chain joins TRBV28 and TRBJ1-5; 7 positions match TRBD1. Per the germline V gene, CDR1 is MDHEN and CDR2 is SYDVKM. The CDR3 spans 16 residues. Trimming cost V 1 base and J 1 base; bases outside gene matches: 4. DNA of the CDR3: TGTGCCAGCAGTTTATTAACGACAGGGAGCAATCAGCCCCAGCATTTT. Translating gives CASSLLTTGSNQPQHF. Looking up the rest from reference TRBV28 and TRBJ1-5 gives the full variable domain: DVKVTQSSRYLVKRTGEKVFLECVQDMDHENMFWYRQDPGLGLRLIYFSYDVKMKEKGDIPEGYSVSREKKERFSLILESASTNQTSMYLCASSLLTTGSNQPQHFGDGTRLSIL.

The V call is TRBV5-1, the J call TRBJ2-5, with 10 bases matching TRBD1. Trimming cost V 0 bases and J 2 bases; bases outside gene matches: 7. The CDR3 runs 17 residues. Germline lookup yields CDR1 SGHRS and CDR2 YFSETQ. Written as DNA, the CDR3 is TGCGCCAGCAGCTTGGCAAGTAGGGACAGGGGTCAAGAGACCCAGTACTTC. This sequence encodes CASSLASRDRGQETQYF.

The rearrangement uses TRBV5-1 and TRBJ1-6; D remains unclear. Germline V gene data show CDR1 as SGHRS and CDR2 as YFSETQ. The CDR3 contains 15 residues. Trimming took 3 bases from V and 8 from J, leaving 15 bases between them. CDR3 sequence (DNA): TGCGCCAGCAGCTGGACTACCTATGGGGATTCACCCCTCCACTTT. Encoded protein: CASSWTTYGDSPLHF.

The table lists this clone with a few counts. This sequence joins TRBV13 and TRBJ2-5, with 12 bases identical to TRBD2. The V and J ends lost 5 bases and 11 bases, in that order; junction bases with no gene match: 9. Germline CDR1 and CDR2: PRHDT and FYEKMQ (reference sequence). The CDR3 runs 14 residues. CDR3 DNA sequence: TGTGCCAGCAGCCCGGGACTAGCGGGCCTAGAGCAGTACTTC. Its protein product is CASSPGLAGLEQYF.

CDR3 amino acids: CASRAGPRGSYEQYF. In DNA, the CDR3 is TGTGCCAGCAGAGCCGGACCCAGGGGCTCCTACGAGCAGTACTTC. The chain recombines TRBV7-2 with TRBJ2-7, with D possibly TRBD1 on 6 matching bases. The CDR3 sequence is 15 residues long. The germline CDR1 and CDR2 sequences are SGHTA and FQGNSA. The V and J ends lost 6 bases and 0 bases respectively, with 15 bases between them.

V is TRBV18 and J is TRBJ1-1, with D unclear. The germline V gene encodes CDR1 KGHSH and CDR2 LQKENI. The germline V and J ends were trimmed by 4 bases and 0 bases, with 9 bases remaining between them. This CDR3 is 14 amino acids long. The DNA of the CDR3 is TGTGCCAGCTCACTCGACTTTATGAACACTGAAGCTTTCTTT. Amino acids: CASSLDFMNTEAFF.

The table lists this clone with a few counts. V is TRBV28 and J is TRBJ1-1; 7 nucleotides line up with TRBD1. The CDR3 extends over 15 amino acids. The junction had 8 bases not matched to a gene; V was cut back by 3 bases and J by 4 bases. CDR1 MDHEN and CDR2 SYDVKM come from the germline V gene. The CDR3 DNA follows: TGTGCCAGCAGTTTCAGCCCCAACAGGGGCACTGAAGCTTTCTTT. Encoded protein: CASSFSPNRGTEAFF.

This sequence joins TRBV28 and TRBJ1-6, with 7 positions matching TRBD1. This CDR3 is 17 amino acids long. CDR1 MDHEN and CDR2 SYDVKM come from the germline V gene. Trimming at V came to 6 bases and at J to 2 bases, leaving 10 bases not matched to a gene. The CDR3 DNA reads TGTGCCAGCAGCCCCCCGACAGGGTCCGCCTATAATTCACCCCTCCACTTT. Its protein is CASSPPTGSAYNSPLHF.

The J gene is TRBJ2-3, the V gene TRBV2, with TRBD2 as a possible D gene (5 bases). The CDR3 sequence is 13 residues long. Germline V gives CDR1 SNHLY, CDR2 FYNNEI. The V gene lost 6 bases and the J gene lost 6 bases, with 13 bases spanning the gap. CDR3 coding DNA: TGTGCCAGCAGACCTGACTACGTCGATACGCAGTATTTT. Its translation: CASRPDYVDTQYF.